The 19 T cell receptor beta chains presented below share a single source sample, sequenced in a study of T cells after yellow fever vaccination. TCRdb re-called the 5' RACE reads with MiXCR, one entry per CDR3 protein. This sample yields 500,000 to 650,000 distinct CDR3 sequences, of which approximately 13% are seen a single time; 15% belongs to the top ten. The specimen was PBMCs, collected on the day of the yellow fever booster vaccination. The receptors here all came from a man aged 25 to 40 who received the YFV17D yellow fever vaccine.

The chain links TRBV6-5 to TRBJ2-3; D ambiguous. The CDR3 covers 13 residues. The V end was cut by 6 bases, the J end by 1 base, with 8 bases between. Per the germline V gene, CDR1 is MNHEY and CDR2 is SVGAGI. CDR3 protein: CASRLDRTDTQYF. DNA for the CDR3: TGTGCCAGCAGGTTAGATCGCACAGATACGCAGTATTTT.

This chain uses TRBV4-3 with TRBJ2-7; TRBD2 matches 9 bases. This CDR3 region has 17 residues. V shed 1 base and J 2 bases; nucleotides not matched to a gene: 9. Looked up from germline, CDR1 is LGHNA and CDR2 is YSLEER. The CDR3 is CASSQVSSGSGPYEQYF. CDR3 nucleotide sequence: TGCGCCAGCAGCCAAGTGAGTAGCGGGAGTGGTCCCTACGAGCAGTACTTC.

This clonotype was observed a few times. The gene calls are TRBV7-2 and TRBJ2-2, with TRBD2 as a possible D gene (5 bases). Trimming removed 1 base at V and 6 bases at J, with 12 bases between. CDR1 and CDR2 (germline): SGHTA, FQGNSA. The CDR3 extends over 15 amino acids. This CDR3 reads CASSLGLAPAGELFF. DNA for the CDR3: TGTGCCAGCAGCTTAGGGCTAGCCCCTGCCGGGGAGCTGTTTTTT.

V is TRBV24-1 and J is TRBJ2-1; TRBD1 matches 9 bases. Looked up from germline, CDR1 is KGHDR and CDR2 is SFDVKD. V lost 9 bases, J lost 7 bases, and 6 bases stayed unmatched. The CDR3 is 13 residues long. For the CDR3, the DNA is TGTGCCACCTCGGACAGGGGCGAAAATGAGCAGTTCTTC. This codes for CATSDRGENEQFF.

This clonotype has only a few counts. The chain links TRBV20-1 to TRBJ1-3; 8 nucleotides align to TRBD1. The CDR3 loop spans 15 amino acids. With 3 bases clipped from V and 6 bases from J, the junction kept 10 bases outside the gene matches. Germline V gene sequence: CDR1 DFQATT, CDR2 SNEGSKA (reference sequence). CDR3 nucleotides: TGCAGTGCTAGGCCGTTGGACAGGGTTAAAAACACCATATATTTT. Translating gives CSARPLDRVKNTIYF.

This clonotype has more than one count but fewer than ten. The V and J genes are TRBV12-3 or TRBV12-4 and TRBJ2-1; 9 bases fit TRBD2. The CDR3 runs to 14 residues. CDR3 coding DNA: TGTGCGATAAATAGCGGGAGCTCCTACAATGAGCAGTTCTTC. Its protein is CAINSGSSYNEQFF.

The chain links TRBV11-2 to TRBJ2-7; D assignment may be TRBD1 or TRBD2 (7 bases each). Germline values: CDR1 SGHAT, CDR2 FQNNGV. Trimming took off 5 bases at V and 7 bases at J, with 18 bases between the two ends. CDR3 length: 14 residues. The CDR3 nucleotides are TGTGCCAGCAGCCCAGGGGGGGGGCCATGGGAGCAGTACTTC. Its protein is CASSPGGGPWEQYF.

This clonotype was counted a few times. The chain uses TRBV20-1 and TRBJ2-1; TRBD2 agrees at 14 bases. V lost 3 bases, J lost 6 bases, and 4 bases stayed unmatched. The CDR3 has 15 amino acids. Per the germline V gene, CDR1 is DFQATT and CDR2 is SNEGSKA (reference sequence). Written as DNA, the CDR3 is TGCAGTGCTAGTTCGGGGACTAGCGGGAGCAATGAGCAGTTCTTC. It is translated as CSASSGTSGSNEQFF.

This clonotype showed up just a few times. The chain couples TRBV7-2 to TRBJ2-1; D is uncertain. Germline CDR1 SGHTA, CDR2 FQGNSA. Trimming pared 1 base from V and 8 bases from J, leaving 12 bases between. This CDR3 has 14 residues. The DNA of the CDR3 is TGTGCCAGCAGCTTAGGCCGGTTGAGTGATGAGCAGTTCTTC. It codes for CASSLGRLSDEQFF.

This clonotype appeared a few times. The gene calls are TRBV27 and TRBJ2-7, with TRBD2 identical over 14 bases. This CDR3 comprises 17 residues. With 5 bases clipped from V and 1 base from J, the junction kept 7 bases outside the gene matches. Germline assignment: CDR1 MNHEY and CDR2 SMNVEV (reference sequence). The CDR3 DNA follows: TGTGCCAGCAGTGTTGGACTAGCGGGAGGACGTTCCTACGAGCAGTACTTC. Residues: CASSVGLAGGRSYEQYF.

Details on this clonotype: A much larger clone sits a single nucleotide away, making a read error possible. V and J are TRBV12-3 or TRBV12-4 and TRBJ2-7; a possible D gene is TRBD1 (6 bases). The CDR3 consists of 14 residues. The CDR3, as DNA: TGTGCCAGCACCATCGACAGGACCTCCTACGAGCGGTACTTC. It specifies CASTIDRTSYERYF.

A few counts support this clonotype. This chain's CDR3 is CAISGPTTSGASTDTQYF. CDR3 nucleotides: TGTGCCATCAGTGGCCCTACAACTAGCGGAGCTAGCACAGATACGCAGTATTTT. V gene TRBV10-3 combines with J gene TRBJ2-3; TRBD2 aligns across 8 bases. The ends lost 4 bases at V and 0 bases at J; junction bases unmatched: 12. CDR1 ENHRY and CDR2 SYGVKD come from the germline V gene. The CDR3 covers 18 residues.

This clonotype turned up a few times. The chain is built from TRBV27 and TRBJ2-7; 7 bases agree with TRBD1. CDR3 length: 15 residues. The V segment lost 5 bases and the J segment 3 bases; nucleotides outside the gene matches: 10. Germline CDR1 reads MNHEY; CDR2 reads SMNVEV (reference sequence). CDR3 coding DNA: TGTGCCAGCAGTAACATCGGGACAGCAGACTACGAGCAGTACTTC. Protein: CASSNIGTADYEQYF.

The rearrangement uses TRBV18 and TRBJ2-7, with 9 bases lining up with TRBD1. Looked up from germline, CDR1 is KGHSH and CDR2 is LQKENI. J was trimmed by 6 bases and V by 3 bases; bases with no gene match: 9. This CDR3 region has 15 residues. CDR3 in DNA: TGTGCCAGCTCACCGACCGGGACAGGGTTTGGCGAGCAGTACTTC. It codes for CASSPTGTGFGEQYF. Full variable domain (outside the CDR3, taken from reference TRBV18 and TRBJ2-7): NAGVMQNPRHLVRRRGQEARLRCSPMKGHSHVYWYRQLPEEGLKFMVYLQKENIIDESGMPKERFSAEFPKEGPSILRIQQVVRGDSAAYFCASSPTGTGFGEQYFGPGTRLTVT.

The chain combines TRBV7-9 with TRBJ2-5, with 9 bases fitting TRBD2. V was clipped by 5 bases and J by 1 base; unmatched bases: 8. The CDR3 extends over 16 amino acids. Germline V lookup: CDR1 SEHNR, CDR2 FQNEAQ (reference sequence). The CDR3, as DNA: TGTGCCAGCAGCCCCCGATTAGCGGGAGCCCAAGAGACCCAGTACTTC. Encoded protein: CASSPRLAGAQETQYF.

This clonotype has a handful of counts. The chain links TRBV20-1 to TRBJ1-1; D uncertain. CDR3 length equals 12 residues. Trimming stripped 7 bases from V and 4 bases from J, with 13 bases between. CDR1 and CDR2 (germline): DFQATT, SNEGSKA (reference sequence). DNA for the CDR3: TGCAGTGTTCCCCCCGGGAGCACTGAAGCTTTCTTT. Protein sequence: CSVPPGSTEAFF.

A few counts support this clonotype. The chain links TRBV7-3 to TRBJ2-1; perhaps TRBD2 as D (6 bases). From germline, CDR1 is SGHTA and CDR2 FQGTGA. V lost 5 bases and J 0 bases, leaving 11 bases between the germline ends. There are 15 residues in the CDR3. The CDR3 bases are TGTGCCAGCAGCGAGCTGGGGGGCTCCTACAATGAGCAGTTCTTC. This encodes CASSELGGSYNEQFF.

This clonotype was detected a few times. The chain carries TRBV20-1 and TRBJ2-3; 7 nucleotides align to TRBD2. This CDR3 region has 13 residues. The ends lost 6 bases at V and 4 bases at J; junction bases unmatched: 7. CDR1 and CDR2 from the germline V gene are DFQATT and SNEGSKA (reference sequence). CDR3 sequence (DNA): TGCAGTGCCAGGTGGCTAGCGGCAGATACGCAGTATTTT. It translates to CSARWLAADTQYF.

The chain employs TRBV12-3 or TRBV12-4 and TRBJ2-1; 8 bases map to TRBD1. The CDR3 runs to 13 residues. V trimming: 7 bases; J trimming: 10 bases; junction bases outside the gene matches: 9. The CDR3 DNA sequence: TGTGCCAGCATCGTAACCGGGACAGGCGAGCAGTTCTTC. The encoded protein is CASIVTGTGEQFF.